Below are 21 T cell receptor beta chains sequenced from a single sample in a study of cytomegalovirus exposure and HLA in healthy donors. PCR was performed using 60 Vbeta and 13 Jbeta primers. Some clones are missing from TCRdb's copy, which holds only in-frame ones; the method was immunoSEQ multiplex PCR. The table has around 150,000 clones, 75% to 80% seen once. The sample comprised PBMCs. These TCRs come from a man in his fifties in good health and CMV-seropositive.

This clone was observed once. This CDR3 reads CASSSAWRYTGELFF. The CDR3 DNA sequence: TGCGCCAGCTCCTCGGCTTGGAGATACACCGGGGAGCTGTTTTTT. The chain uses TRBV5-1 and TRBJ2-2; no definite D call. Trimming stripped 7 bases from V and 3 bases from J, with 16 bases between. The CDR3 contains 15 residues. Germline CDR1 and CDR2: SGHRS and YFSETQ.

This chain joins TRBV13 and TRBJ2-5; 12 bases fit TRBD2. With the DNA end fitting TRBJ2-7 better, the J assignment may be wrong. In germline, CDR1 is PRHDT, CDR2 FYEKMQ (reference sequence). The CDR3 is 15 amino acids. The CDR3 DNA reads as TGTGCCAGCAGCTCCCTAGCGGGGGGGCCCTACGAGCAGTACTTC. It yields the protein CASSSLAGGPYEQYF.

This clone appeared once. This sequence joins TRBV7-2 and TRBJ1-4; D call uncertain. Deletions cut 6 bases from V and 2 bases from J, with 10 bases between. CDR1 is SGHTA and CDR2 is FQGNSA in the germline V gene. There are 14 residues in the CDR3. CDR3 residues: CASRLTGTNEKLFF. CDR3 DNA sequence: TGTGCCAGCAGACTGACGGGGACTAATGAAAAACTGTTTTTT.

The J gene is TRBJ2-1, the V gene TRBV30; 7 positions match TRBD2. The V segment lost 2 bases and the J segment 7 bases; nucleotides outside the gene matches: 8. The germline gives CDR1 GTSNPN, CDR2 SVGIG (reference sequence). CDR3 size: 14 residues. The CDR3 spells CAWSRGGGMNEQFF. CDR3 nucleotides: TGTGCCTGGAGTCGTGGGGGGGGGATGAATGAGCAGTTCTTC. The whole variable domain, remainder taken from reference TRBV30 and TRBJ2-1, is SQTIHQWPATLVQPVGSPLSLECTVEGTSNPNLYWYRQAAGRGLQLLFYSVGIGQISSEVPQNLSASRPQDRQFILSSKKLLLSDSGFYLCAWSRGGGMNEQFFGPGTRLTVL.

This rearrangement joins TRBV5-6 to TRBJ1-6; 9 positions agree with TRBD1. The V gene's germline CDR1 is SGHDT and CDR2 YYEEEE. J was trimmed by 0 bases and V by 0 bases; bases with no gene match: 4. The CDR3 runs 18 residues. The CDR3 loop is CASSLDPDRGSYNSPLHF. CDR3 coding DNA: TGTGCCAGCAGCTTGGACCCGGACAGGGGCTCCTATAATTCACCCCTCCACTTT.

The chain has TRBV19 and TRBJ1-2; TRBD1 agrees at 8 bases. V lost 4 bases and J lost 4; bases outside the gene matches: 8. Germline V lookup: CDR1 LNHDA, CDR2 SQIVND (reference sequence). CDR3 size: 15 residues. CDR3 in amino acids: CASSTYHRGAYGYTF. CDR3 DNA: TGTGCCAGTAGTACCTACCACAGGGGGGCCTATGGCTACACCTTC. Looking up the rest from reference TRBV19 and TRBJ1-2 gives the full variable domain: DGGITQSPKYLFRKEGQNVTLSCEQNLNHDAMYWYRQDPGQGLRLIYYSQIVNDFQKGDIAEGYSVSREKKESFPLTVTSAQKNPTAFYLCASSTYHRGAYGYTFGSGTRLTVV.

The genes are TRBV7-2 and TRBJ1-5, with D maybe TRBD1 (5 bases). The germline V gene encodes CDR1 SGHTA and CDR2 FQGNSA. The CDR3 length is 17 residues. The V and J ends lost 5 bases and 0 bases respectively, with 17 bases between them. This chain's CDR3 is CASSPQVGVFSNQPQHF. The CDR3, as DNA: TGTGCCAGCAGCCCCCAGGTAGGGGTTTTTAGCAATCAGCCCCAGCATTTT.

The rearrangement links TRBV6-1 to TRBJ2-7; maybe TRBD1 (5 bases). The CDR3 has 12 residues. The V gene lost 10 bases and the J gene lost 3 bases, with 13 bases spanning the gap. Germline V gene sequence: CDR1 MNHNS, CDR2 SASEGT. The CDR3 loop reads CATTETVYEQYV. For the CDR3, the DNA is TGTGCCACCACGGAGACAGTCTACGAGCAGTACGTC.

On this clone itself: One end of the junction is discordant with germline, which a read error may explain. The chain uses TRBV7-2 and TRBJ2-7, with 8 bases identical to TRBD1. The CDR3 runs 15 residues. Looked up from germline, CDR1 is SGHTA and CDR2 is FQGNSA. Here the CDR3 reads CASRLGTGYVNEQYF. In DNA form, the CDR3 reads TGTGCCAGCAGATTAGGGACAGGTTATGTCAACGAGCAGTACTTC.

The chain links TRBV28 to TRBJ1-1; D possibly corresponds to TRBD1 (6 bases). V was shortened by 4 bases and J by 4 bases, with 19 bases between the two germline ends. The CDR3 loop spans 16 amino acids. The germline V gene encodes CDR1 MDHEN and CDR2 SYDVKM. The CDR3 sequence: CASSSLRGGGTTEAFF. CDR3 sequence (DNA): TGTGCCAGCAGTTCCCTCAGGGGCGGGGGGACCACTGAAGCTTTCTTT.

This chain's CDR3 is CASRKTSGGTYEQYF. Written as DNA, the CDR3 is TGTGCCAGCAGAAAAACTAGCGGGGGTACATACGAGCAGTACTTC. The V gene is TRBV6-5, the J gene TRBJ2-7, with TRBD2 identical over 11 bases. The trim removed 6 bases at V and 4 bases at J, leaving 8 bases unmatched. This CDR3 has 15 amino acids. Germline V gene sequence: CDR1 MNHEY, CDR2 SVGAGI.

The J gene is TRBJ1-5, the V gene TRBV19; D unclear. Per germline, CDR1 LNHDA and CDR2 SQIVND (reference sequence). CDR3 size: 14 residues. V lost 4 bases, J lost 2 bases, and 9 bases lay in between. The CDR3 bases are TGTGCCAGTAGTACGACCGGGGGCAATCAGCCCCAGCATTTT. This sequence encodes CASSTTGGNQPQHF.

CDR3 bases: TGTGCCAGCTCGCAGGGTCTCTCTGGAAACACCATATATTTT. It codes for CASSQGLSGNTIYF. This chain joins TRBV11-3 and TRBJ1-3; a possible D gene is TRBD1 (5 bases). With 8 bases removed from V and 0 bases from J, the gap between germline ends came to 11 bases. CDR1 and CDR2 from the germline V gene are SGHNT and YENEEA. The CDR3 has 14 residues.

The chain carries TRBV4-1 and TRBJ1-5; TRBD1 is a possible D gene (5 bases). The CDR3 consists of 15 residues. CDR1 and CDR2 from the germline V gene are MGHRA and YSYEKL. Trimming removed 4 bases at V and 1 base at J, with 11 bases between. The CDR3 reads CASSRGEVSNQPQHF. The CDR3 nucleotides are TGCGCCAGCAGCCGAGGGGAGGTAAGCAATCAGCCCCAGCATTTT.

The V gene is TRBV14, the J gene TRBJ2-7; the match to TRBD2 covers 7 bases. V lost 0 bases and J lost 7; bases outside the gene matches: 3. The length of the CDR3 is 13 residues. Germline V lookup: CDR1 SGHDN, CDR2 FVKESK. The CDR3 loop reads CASSQDREGEQYV. The CDR3 nucleotides read TGTGCCAGCAGCCAAGATAGGGAGGGGGAGCAGTACGTC.

V is TRBV28 and J is TRBJ1-6; 7 bases align to TRBD1. In germline, CDR1 is MDHEN, CDR2 SYDVKM. J lost 7 bases, V lost 4 bases, and 7 bases had no gene match. CDR3 length equals 15 residues. The CDR3 DNA is TGTGCCAGCAGTTCACGACAGGGTAACAATTCACCCCTCCACTTT. This sequence encodes CASSSRQGNNSPLHF.

This chain uses TRBV7-3 with TRBJ2-3; 12 bases fit TRBD2. V shed 8 bases and J 4 bases; nucleotides not matched to a gene: 7. This CDR3 region has 15 residues. The germline CDR1 and CDR2 sequences are SGHTA and FQGTGA. CDR3 sequence: CASSASGGAADTQYF. The CDR3 nucleotides read TGTGCCAGCTCCGCTAGCGGGGGGGCGGCAGATACGCAGTATTTT.

The CDR3 loop reads CASSQLAFNEQFF. CDR3 DNA: TGCGCCAGCAGCCAATTAGCCTTCAATGAGCAGTTCTTC. The rearrangement joins TRBV4-3 to TRBJ2-1; the D is unclear. Germline-derived CDR1 and CDR2 are LGHNA and YSLEER. The CDR3 consists of 13 residues. V lost 2 bases to trimming and J lost 6 bases, with 8 bases between them.

The gene calls are TRBV2 and TRBJ1-1, with D uncertain. V was clipped by 10 bases and J by 1 base, with 7 bases between them. This CDR3 has 11 residues. Germline CDR1 SNHLY, CDR2 FYNNEI. CDR3 residues: CATGGNTEAFF. DNA for the CDR3: TGTGCCACAGGTGGGAACACTGAAGCTTTCTTT.

This clone was found once. The rearrangement joins TRBV9 to TRBJ1-5; 8 positions agree with TRBD1. After removal of 0 bases from V and 5 bases from J, the junction contained 7 bases not matched to a gene. CDR1 and CDR2 (germline): SGDLS, YYNGEE. This CDR3 has 16 residues. The CDR3 loop is CASSVEPDRGHQPQHF. The CDR3 DNA follows: TGTGCCAGCAGCGTAGAACCCGACAGGGGACATCAGCCCCAGCATTTT.

The rearrangement joins TRBV11-2 to TRBJ2-7, with 10 bases matching TRBD1. V gave up 1 base and J gave up 3 bases; unmatched junction bases: 0. Germline values: CDR1 SGHAT, CDR2 FQNNGV. The CDR3 loop spans 14 amino acids. The CDR3 reads CASSLGTGGYEQYV. CDR3 sequence (DNA): TGTGCCAGCAGCTTAGGGACAGGGGGCTACGAGCAGTACGTC.